The clone carrying this TCR beta chain was detected only once. The CDR3 consists of 15 residues. Germline CDR1 reads SGHRS; CDR2 reads YFSETQ. The ends were cut back, 4 bases at V and 1 base at J, with 14 bases in the middle. Assay: immunoSEQ multiplex PCR; the TCRdb copy retains only in-frame clones and omits some. This sample has about 72,000 clones, with around 80% found just once. This sample is part of a study of blood T cell repertoires in COVID-19. Looking at the study overall: Samples came from the United States, Italy and Spain, spanning acute and convalescent COVID-19.

What was sequenced was peripheral blood. The chain couples TRBV5-1 to TRBJ1-1, with TRBD1 as a possible D gene (5 bases). The receptor was derived from a human donor in a cohort sampled during active COVID-19. CDR3 coding DNA: TGCGCCAGCAGCCCGGGGGGACTCTCGAACACTGAAGCTTTCTTT. Translated: CASSPGGLSNTEAFF.